The 27 T cell receptor beta chains reported below all come from one sample, sequenced in a study of shared clonotypes between healthy human individuals. Measured with immunoSEQ multiplex PCR; TCRdb has only the in-frame clones, and not every one. The repertoire holds over a million clones, with around 98% as singletons. The sequencing sample was made of naive CD4+ T cells sorted from blood. Subset reported: CD45RA+ positively selected. The receptors were gathered from a man aged 25-45 years in good health.

This clone was counted once. The CDR3 reads CASRWTGQETQYF. In DNA, the CDR3 is TGTGCCAGCAGATGGACAGGGCAAGAGACCCAGTACTTC. The chain combines TRBV28 with TRBJ2-5; TRBD1 agrees at 8 bases. The J segment lost 2 bases and the V segment lost 6 bases, leaving 2 bases of the junction unmatched. This CDR3 spans 13 amino acids. Germline CDR1 reads MDHEN; CDR2 reads SYDVKM.

This sequence joins TRBV29-1 and TRBJ2-1; D is unclear. The V gene's germline CDR1 is SQVTM and CDR2 ANQGSEA. This CDR3 contains 16 residues. V dropped 7 bases and J dropped 0 bases, with 19 bases sitting between them. DNA of the CDR3: TGCAGCGCCCCCTACACCATAGCCCGCTCCTACAATGAGCAGTTCTTC. Its protein is CSAPYTIARSYNEQFF.

The rearrangement joins TRBV18 to TRBJ2-1; 8 positions agree with TRBD1. Trimming took 3 bases from V and 6 from J; bases not matched to a gene: 4. Germline V gives CDR1 KGHSH, CDR2 LQKENI. This CDR3 is 14 amino acids long. CDR3 bases: TGTGCCAGCTCACCCCTGGACAGGGCCAATGAGCAGTTCTTC. Encoded protein: CASSPLDRANEQFF.

This clone has a single count. This rearrangement joins TRBV7-5 to TRBJ1-5. TRBV7-5 counts as a pseudogene. The CDR3 contains 17 residues. The CDR3 bases are TGTGTCAGAAGCTTAGCGGTTCTAGTAAGGGAGGCTCAGCCCCAGCATTTT. The encoded protein is CVRSLAVLVREAQPQHF.

To note about this clone: The sample holds other DNA sequences that translate to the same CDR3. CDR3 coding DNA: TGCGCCAGCAGCTTGTCGAGCTACGAGCAGTACTTC. It translates to CASSLSSYEQYF. The gene calls are TRBV5-1 and TRBJ2-7; no clear D gene. V was clipped by 1 base and J by 3 bases, with 5 bases between them. From germline, CDR1 is SGHRS and CDR2 YFSETQ. The CDR3 extends over 12 amino acids.

The rearrangement links TRBV28 to TRBJ1-1, with D possibly matching TRBD1 (6 bases). V lost 10 bases, J lost 0 bases, and 12 bases lay in between. CDR3 length: 13 amino acids. Germline CDR1 and CDR2: MDHEN and SYDVKM. The DNA for the CDR3 is TGTGCCACCCGCGGGGGGCTGAACACTGAAGCTTTCTTT. Translating gives CATRGGLNTEAFF.

The chain is built from TRBV5-1 and TRBJ2-7; TRBD1 matches 9 bases. CDR3 size: 15 residues. CDR1 and CDR2 (germline): SGHRS, YFSETQ. With 8 bases clipped from V and 2 bases from J, the junction kept 11 bases outside the gene matches. This CDR3 reads CASTKAGTGTYEQYF. The CDR3 nucleotides read TGCGCCAGTACCAAGGCCGGGACAGGGACCTACGAGCAGTACTTC.

This clone has a single count. CDR3 in amino acids: CASSPPGRGGEQYF. The CDR3 DNA is TGTGCCAGCAGTCCTCCCGGCAGGGGCGGCGAGCAGTACTTC. The rearrangement joins TRBV25-1 to TRBJ2-7; D perhaps matches TRBD1 (6 bases). CDR1 MGHDK and CDR2 SYGVNS come from the germline V gene. This CDR3 has 14 residues. V was clipped by 5 bases and J by 6 bases, with 17 bases between them.

This clone was observed once. The rearrangement uses TRBV10-2 and TRBJ1-5; TRBD1 matches 10 bases. Looked up from germline, CDR1 is WSHSY and CDR2 is SAAADI. J lost 1 base, V lost 6 bases, and 6 bases had no gene match. CDR3 size: 16 residues. CDR3 coding DNA: TGCGCCAGCAGAGGGACAGGGGAAGGGAGCAATCAGCCCCAGCATTTT. Protein sequence: CASRGTGEGSNQPQHF.

This clone was picked up one time. The chain couples TRBV7-8 to TRBJ2-5; TRBD1 matches at 7 bases. Germline-derived CDR1 and CDR2 are SGHVS and FQNEAQ. Trimming removed 5 bases from V and 5 bases from J; junction bases left unmatched: 8. CDR3 length: 14 residues. This CDR3 is CASSPTGIEETQYF. In DNA form, the CDR3 reads TGTGCCAGCAGCCCGACAGGGATTGAGGAGACCCAGTACTTC. The complete variable domain, with remaining parts taken from reference TRBV7-8 and TRBJ2-5, reads GAGVSQSPRYKVAKRGQDVALRCDPISGHVSLFWYQQALGQGPEFLTYFQNEAQLDKSGLPSDRFFAERPEGSVSTLKIQRTQQEDSAVYLCASSPTGIEETQYFGPGTRLLVL.

The chain uses TRBV29-1 and TRBJ2-7; 9 bases align to TRBD1. CDR3 length equals 14 residues. V dropped 5 bases and J dropped 7; count of bases not matched to a gene: 12. Germline loops: CDR1 SQVTM, CDR2 ANQGSEA. DNA for the CDR3: TGCAGCGTTTTCACAGGGGGCGCAGGAAAAGAGCAGTACTTC. It translates to CSVFTGGAGKEQYF.

This chain connects TRBV7-2 to TRBJ2-7, with D possibly being TRBD2 (8 bases). The CDR3 extends over 16 amino acids. CDR1 and CDR2 (germline): SGHTA, FQGNSA. Trimming removed 7 bases at V and 2 bases at J, with 21 bases between. CDR3 region: CASTERGLAGPYEQYF. The CDR3 coding sequence is TGTGCCAGCACTGAGAGGGGGCTAGCGGGTCCCTACGAGCAGTACTTC.

The chain couples TRBV27 to TRBJ2-7; 7 bases fit TRBD2. V lost 6 bases and J lost 2; bases outside the gene matches: 4. The CDR3 extends over 13 amino acids. CDR1 is MNHEY and CDR2 is SMNVEV in the germline V gene (reference sequence). CDR3 coding DNA: TGTGCCAGCAGAAGTGGACTAGCCTACGAGCAGTACTTC. It is translated as CASRSGLAYEQYF.

Note on this clone: In the same sample, other DNA sequences code for this CDR3. This chain connects TRBV9 to TRBJ2-7; D is uncertain. From germline, CDR1 is SGDLS and CDR2 YYNGEE. The CDR3 sequence is 14 residues long. Trimming removed 0 bases from V and 3 bases from J, with 10 bases in between. The CDR3 DNA sequence: TGTGCCAGCAGCGTAGGGTCGCAAGGCTACGAGCAGTACTTC. Its protein product is CASSVGSQGYEQYF. Filled out from reference TRBV9 and TRBJ2-7, the complete variable domain reads DSGVTQTPKHLITATGQRVTLRCSPRSGDLSVYWYQQSLDQGLQFLIQYYNGEERAKGNILERFSAQQFPDLHSELNLSSLELGDSALYFCASSVGSQGYEQYFGPGTRLTVT.

The chain carries TRBV5-1 and TRBJ2-3; 10 nucleotides line up with TRBD2. Germline-derived CDR1 and CDR2 are SGHRS and YFSETQ. The V segment lost 10 bases and the J segment 3 bases; nucleotides outside the gene matches: 8. This CDR3 comprises 14 residues. This CDR3 reads CAPAGGRITDTQYF. The CDR3 DNA reads as TGCGCCCCAGCGGGGGGGAGGATTACAGATACGCAGTATTTT.

This chain links TRBV7-2 with TRBJ1-1; D not certain. CDR1 and CDR2 from the germline V gene are SGHTA and FQGNSA. The CDR3 is 14 amino acids. Trimming pared 2 bases from V and 4 bases from J, leaving 11 bases between. The DNA of the CDR3 is TGTGCCAGCAGCTTAAGGAGGGAGCGCACTGAAGCTTTCTTT. It translates to CASSLRRERTEAFF.

The chain combines TRBV29-1 with TRBJ1-4; D unclear. The V end lost 7 bases, the J end lost 4 bases, and 13 bases lay between the germline ends. The CDR3 spans 13 residues. Per the germline V gene, CDR1 is SQVTM and CDR2 is ANQGSEA. For the CDR3, the DNA is TGCAGCGCCCGACGGAGACTTAATGAAAAACTGTTTTTT. It is translated as CSARRRLNEKLFF.

CDR3 in DNA: TGCAGCGCCCAGGGAGGGAACAATGAGCAGTTCTTC. Amino acid sequence: CSAQGGNNEQFF. This chain uses TRBV29-1 with TRBJ2-1; 7 bases are shared with TRBD2. The germline V gene encodes CDR1 SQVTM and CDR2 ANQGSEA. Trimming at V came to 7 bases and at J to 5 bases, leaving 5 bases not matched to a gene. This CDR3 is 12 amino acids long.

V is TRBV15 and J is TRBJ1-5, with 8 bases fitting TRBD1. The V gene end was trimmed by 1 base and the J gene end by 4 bases; junction bases not matched to a gene: 6. Germline V gene data show CDR1 as LNHNV and CDR2 as YYDKDF (reference sequence). The CDR3 spans 16 residues. The CDR3 loop is CATSRGPGGMNQPQHF. CDR3 coding DNA: TGTGCCACCAGCAGAGGTCCAGGGGGCATGAATCAGCCCCAGCATTTT.

This chain links TRBV7-8 with TRBJ2-3; 14 bases map to TRBD2. Germline V CDR1 and CDR2: SGHVS, FQNEAQ. The V gene end was trimmed by 2 bases and the J gene end by 6 bases; junction bases not matched to a gene: 1. CDR3 length equals 15 residues. CDR3 region: CASSLWTSGRDTQYF. In DNA form, the CDR3 reads TGTGCCAGCAGCTTATGGACTAGCGGGAGGGATACGCAGTATTTT.

The chain recombines TRBV7-8 with TRBJ2-5; D is undetermined. CDR1 is SGHVS and CDR2 is FQNEAQ in the germline V gene. The V gene lost 1 base and the J gene lost 1 base, with 7 bases spanning the gap. There are 14 residues in the CDR3. This CDR3 is CASSLGRSQETQYF. The CDR3 region has the DNA TGTGCCAGCAGCTTAGGGCGTAGCCAAGAGACCCAGTACTTC.

The chain links TRBV11-2 to TRBJ1-3; no clear D gene. The CDR3 totals 16 residues. Germline loops: CDR1 SGHAT, CDR2 FQNNGV. V shed 0 bases and J shed 0 bases, with 9 bases lying between them. This CDR3 reads CASSLDNLSSGNTIYF. The CDR3 DNA reads TGTGCCAGCAGCTTAGATAACCTCAGCTCTGGAAACACCATATATTTT. The full variable domain, its missing parts supplied by reference TRBV11-2 and TRBJ1-3, is EAGVAQSPRYKIIEKRQSVAFWCNPISGHATLYWYQQILGQGPKLLIQFQNNGVVDDSQLPKDRFSAERLKGVDSTLKIQPAKLEDSAVYLCASSLDNLSSGNTIYFGEGSWLTVV.

V and J are TRBV28 and TRBJ2-1; TRBD1 aligns across 8 bases. Per the germline V gene, CDR1 is MDHEN and CDR2 is SYDVKM. This CDR3 has 14 residues. V gave up 4 bases and J gave up 8 bases; unmatched junction bases: 7. Here the CDR3 DNA reads TGTGCCAGCAGTTCAGGACAGGGCCTCGATGAGCAGTTCTTC. Amino acid sequence: CASSSGQGLDEQFF.

This chain joins TRBV30 and TRBJ2-5; weak D call: TRBD2 (6 bases). The V end was cut by 2 bases, the J end by 2 bases, with 21 bases between. This CDR3 is built from 17 residues. CDR1 and CDR2 from the germline V gene are GTSNPN and SVGIG (reference sequence). CDR3 residues: CAWSRRRGSGVQETQYF. In DNA form, the CDR3 reads TGTGCCTGGAGTCGGCGTCGGGGGTCTGGAGTTCAAGAGACCCAGTACTTC.

This clone appeared once. The V call is TRBV5-1, the J call TRBJ2-1, with unresolved D. The CDR3 is 15 residues long. Germline V lookup: CDR1 SGHRS, CDR2 YFSETQ. V lost 2 bases and J lost 1, with 10 bases in between. In nucleotides, the CDR3 is TGCGCCAGCAGCTTCCCTAGTTCTTCCTACAATGAGCAGTTCTTC. It specifies CASSFPSSSYNEQFF.

The chain has TRBV15 and TRBJ1-3, with D possibly being TRBD1 (5 bases). The V gene lost 5 bases and the J gene lost 0 bases, with 8 bases spanning the gap. CDR1 is LNHNV, CDR2 YYDKDF, per germline (reference sequence). The CDR3 sequence is 14 residues long. CDR3 region: CATSPDTSGNTIYF. The CDR3 coding sequence is TGTGCCACCAGCCCGGACACCTCTGGAAACACCATATATTTT.

The chain is built from TRBV10-2 and TRBJ2-7, with TRBD1 as a possible D gene (6 bases). The germline V gene has CDR1 WSHSY and CDR2 SAAADI. This CDR3 contains 16 residues. V was cut by 2 bases and J by 3 bases, with 17 bases left in between. The CDR3 is CASSEGTNRALYEQYF. The CDR3 DNA follows: TGCGCCAGCAGTGAGGGTACGAACAGGGCTCTCTACGAGCAGTACTTC.